This T cell receptor (beta chain) appears in the sequencing data of a study of monozygotic twins with inflammatory bowel disease. Study conclusions and caveats: Different subtypes (of T cells) could not be told apart from one another.

This CDR3 region has 14 residues. Germline V gene lookup returns CDR1 DFQATT and CDR2 SNEGSKA (reference sequence). Each TCR library consumed about 3,700 ng of total RNA. UMIs incorporating a 6-nucleotide sample barcode were appended by means of template switching. TCRdb reanalyzed the 5' RACE reads and collapses them to one entry per CDR3 protein, without DNA. The sample includes approximately 400,000 distinct CDR3 sequences. Comment on this clonotype: Its antigen is still unknown.

Per donor there was one draw, yielding a blood sample of roughly 2.3 ml. The chain combines TRBV20-1 with TRBJ2-3; the TRBD1 assignment by TCRdb is unverifiable without DNA. This TCR derives from a human donor with ulcerative colitis or Crohn's disease, or a healthy co-twin of an affected twin (not recorded which). Sequencing was performed on blood. The CDR3 reads CSASRPDPTDTQYF.